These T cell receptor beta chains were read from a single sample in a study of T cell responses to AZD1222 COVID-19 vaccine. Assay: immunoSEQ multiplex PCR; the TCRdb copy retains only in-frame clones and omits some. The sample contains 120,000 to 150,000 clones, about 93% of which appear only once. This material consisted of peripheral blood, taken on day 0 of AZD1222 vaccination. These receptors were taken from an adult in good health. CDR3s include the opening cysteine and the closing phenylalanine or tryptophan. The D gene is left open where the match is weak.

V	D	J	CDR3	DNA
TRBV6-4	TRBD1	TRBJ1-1	CASSAGTGRTEAFF	TGTGCCAGCAGCGCCGGGACAGGGAGAACTGAAGCTTTCTTT
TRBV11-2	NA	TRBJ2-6	CASSIHNSGANVLTF	TGTGCCAGCAGCATACACAACTCTGGGGCCAACGTCCTGACTTTC
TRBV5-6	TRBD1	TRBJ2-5	CASSLGQGPETQYF	TGTGCCAGCAGCTTGGGACAGGGGCCAGAGACCCAGTACTTC
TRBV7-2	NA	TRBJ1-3	CASSLPRGGTIYF	TGTGCCAGCAGCTTACCCCGGGGGGGCACCATATATTTT
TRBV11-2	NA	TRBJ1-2	CASSLGALANYGYTF	TGTGCCAGCAGTTTAGGGGCTCTTGCTAACTATGGCTACACCTTC
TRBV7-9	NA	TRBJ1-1	CASSSITGHQGDTEAFF	TGTGCCAGCAGCTCCATAACGGGGCACCAGGGCGACACTGAAGCTTTCTTT
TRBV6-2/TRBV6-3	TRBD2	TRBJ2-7	CASSPGTSASYEQYF	TGTGCCAGCAGCCCCGGGACTAGCGCCTCCTACGAGCAGTACTTC
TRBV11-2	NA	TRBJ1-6	CASRSTGGSSPLHF	TGTGCCAGCAGGTCGACAGGAGGCAGTTCACCCCTCCACTTT
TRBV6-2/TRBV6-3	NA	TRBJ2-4	CASSYRAGDIQYF	TGTGCCAGCAGTTACAGGGCAGGGGACATTCAGTACTTC
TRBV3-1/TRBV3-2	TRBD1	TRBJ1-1	CASSRRGDRANTEAFF	TGTGCCAGCAGCCGGAGGGGGGACAGGGCGAACACTGAAGCTTTCTTT
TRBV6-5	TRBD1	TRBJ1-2	CASSYFQGAQSNGYTF	TGTGCCAGCAGTTACTTCCAGGGGGCGCAATCTAATGGCTACACCTTC
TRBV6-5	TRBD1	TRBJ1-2	CASRSGQARLGYTF	TGTGCCAGCAGGAGCGGACAGGCCCGTCTTGGCTACACCTTC
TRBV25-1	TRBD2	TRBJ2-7	CASSEGLAGAHEQYF	TGTGCCAGCAGTGAAGGACTAGCGGGAGCCCACGAGCAGTACTTC
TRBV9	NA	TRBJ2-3	CASSVGAIRGDTQYF	TGTGCCAGCAGCGTAGGTGCGATACGAGGAGATACGCAGTATTTT